The 30 T cell receptor beta chains reported below all come from one sample, sequenced in a study of T cells after yellow fever vaccination. Each CDR3 protein gets one entry after TCRdb re-called the 5' RACE reads with MiXCR. Of about 340,000 distinct CDR3 sequences listed, 8% to 10% were seen once; the top ten hold approximately 19%. The sequenced sample was PBMCs, obtained on the day of the first yellow fever vaccination. Every receptor here comes from a man aged 18 to 35 who received the YFV17D yellow fever vaccine.

The chain has TRBV6-2 or TRBV6-3 and TRBJ2-1; 14 nucleotides match TRBD2. Germline V gene data show CDR1 as MNHEY and CDR2 as SVGEGT. This CDR3 is built from 17 residues. The J segment lost 5 bases and the V segment lost 6 bases, leaving 9 bases of the junction unmatched. CDR3 sequence (DNA): TGTGCCAGCAGCCGACAAAAGACTAGCGGGGGGGACAATGAGCAGTTCTTC. Residues: CASSRQKTSGGDNEQFF.

This clonotype was seen a few times. The chain employs TRBV7-2 and TRBJ1-5, with D possibly TRBD1 on 6 matching bases. This CDR3 spans 15 amino acids. From germline, CDR1 is SGHTA and CDR2 FQGNSA. The ends were cut back, 5 bases at V and 6 bases at J, with 17 bases in the middle. The chain's CDR3 is CASSIGTSRGQPQHF. The CDR3 nucleotides read TGTGCCAGCAGCATTGGGACATCCAGGGGTCAGCCCCAGCATTTT. Filled out from reference TRBV7-2 and TRBJ1-5, the complete variable domain reads GAGVSQSPSNKVTEKGKDVELRCDPISGHTALYWYRQSLGQGLEFLIYFQGNSAPDKSGLPSDRFSAERTGGSVSTLTIQRTQQEDSAVYLCASSIGTSRGQPQHFGDGTRLSIL.

The chain links TRBV5-1 to TRBJ1-2, with unresolved D. Per germline, CDR1 SGHRS and CDR2 YFSETQ. Trimming stripped 0 bases from V and 8 bases from J, with 8 bases between. This CDR3 region has 12 residues. The DNA of the CDR3 is TGCGCCAGCAGCTTGGGAGGGTTCGGCTACACCTTC. Translating it yields CASSLGGFGYTF. Based on the CDR3 plus reference TRBV5-1 and TRBJ1-2, the full variable domain is KAGVTQTPRYLIKTRGQQVTLSCSPISGHRSVSWYQQTPGQGLQFLFEYFSETQRNKGNFPGRFSGRQFSNSRSEMNVSTLELGDSALYLCASSLGGFGYTFGSGTRLTVV.

This clonotype turned up a few times. The chain is built from TRBV29-1 and TRBJ2-1; unclear D gene. The CDR3 has 16 amino acids. The germline V gene encodes CDR1 SQVTM and CDR2 ANQGSEA. Trimming shortened V by 1 base and J by 0 bases, and 13 bases separated the two germline ends. CDR3 in DNA: TGCAGCGTTGAAGGTACCAGCCAGAGCTCCTACAATGAGCAGTTCTTC. This encodes CSVEGTSQSSYNEQFF.

V usage is TRBV5-6 and J usage is TRBJ2-7; D not resolved. Germline assignment: CDR1 SGHDT and CDR2 YYEEEE. The CDR3 runs 14 residues. In DNA, the CDR3 is TGTGCCAGCAGCTTGGCCTTACAACCCTACGAGCAGTGCGTC. This codes for CASSLALQPYEQCV.

CDR3: CASDSSGNEQFF. CDR3 in DNA: TGTGCCAGCGATAGTTCGGGCAATGAGCAGTTCTTC. The chain carries TRBV7-9 and TRBJ2-1; D call uncertain. The CDR3 loop spans 12 amino acids. The ends were cut back, 8 bases at V and 6 bases at J, with 11 bases in the middle. The germline gives CDR1 SEHNR, CDR2 FQNEAQ (reference sequence).

The gene calls are TRBV6-5 and TRBJ1-1, with D possibly TRBD1 on 5 matching bases. The CDR3 sequence is 16 residues long. Between the trimmed V and J ends, which lost 2 bases and 0 bases, there was a span of 13 bases. Germline CDR1 is MNHEY and CDR2 is SVGAGI. Here the CDR3 reads CASSYAQAGMNTEAFF. The CDR3 coding sequence is TGTGCCAGCAGTTACGCACAGGCCGGAATGAACACTGAAGCTTTCTTT.

This clonotype was picked up a small number of times. The V and J genes are TRBV25-1 and TRBJ2-3, with a possible D match to TRBD1 (5 bases). The V end lost 2 bases, the J end lost 1 base, and 7 bases lay between the germline ends. Germline V lookup: CDR1 MGHDK, CDR2 SYGVNS. The CDR3 is 14 residues long. CDR3 coding DNA: TGTGCCAGCAGTGAAATAGGGGGCACAGATACGCAGTATTTT. Amino acid sequence: CASSEIGGTDTQYF.

The table lists this clonotype with many counts. The gene calls are TRBV2 and TRBJ2-1; 7 bases are a match to TRBD2. This CDR3 is built from 17 residues. Germline CDR1 reads SNHLY; CDR2 reads FYNNEI. The ends lost 5 bases at V and 0 bases at J; junction bases unmatched: 10. The CDR3 sequence is CASSTPGLTPSYNEQFF. The CDR3 coding sequence is TGTGCCAGCAGTACCCCGGGACTAACGCCCTCCTACAATGAGCAGTTCTTC.

This clonotype has ten or more counts. This chain uses TRBV5-8 with TRBJ1-1, with D maybe TRBD1 (5 bases). Trimming removed 4 bases from V and 1 base from J, with 11 bases in between. The CDR3 sequence is 14 residues long. From germline, CDR1 is SGHTS and CDR2 YDEGEE. CDR3 nucleotide sequence: TGTGCCAGCAGCCCAGGGTACTCGAACACTGAAGCTTTCTTT. Amino acids: CASSPGYSNTEAFF.

This clonotype came up many times. The rearrangement uses TRBV18 and TRBJ2-2; D uncertain. The CDR3 has 14 residues. The V end was cut by 1 base, the J end by 5 bases, with 8 bases between. The germline V gene encodes CDR1 KGHSH and CDR2 LQKENI. The CDR3 sequence is CASSPRTVTGELFF. In DNA form, the CDR3 reads TGTGCCAGCTCACCACGGACGGTTACCGGGGAGCTGTTTTTT.

This clonotype was counted ten times or more. This sequence joins TRBV7-2 and TRBJ1-6; D possibly corresponds to TRBD1 (5 bases). CDR3 size: 17 residues. Per the germline V gene, CDR1 is SGHTA and CDR2 is FQGNSA. Trimming left V 5 bases short and J 6 bases short, with 20 bases between. The CDR3 DNA is TGTGCCAGCAGCCTAATGACCGGGACCTCAGTTAATTCACCCCTCCACTTT. Translating gives CASSLMTGTSVNSPLHF.

This clonotype turned up a few times. V usage is TRBV5-6 and J usage is TRBJ1-2, with 8 bases aligning to TRBD1. Germline-derived CDR1 and CDR2 are SGHDT and YYEEEE. The CDR3 extends over 16 amino acids. The ends lost 1 base at V and 6 bases at J; junction bases unmatched: 11. CDR3: CASSLSPTGGIDGYTF. DNA of the CDR3: TGTGCCAGCAGCTTGTCCCCAACAGGGGGTATCGATGGCTACACCTTC.

The chain links TRBV20-1 to TRBJ2-7; no clear D gene. Trimming left V 5 bases short and J 2 bases short, with 7 bases between. The CDR3 sequence is 11 residues long. The germline V gene has CDR1 DFQATT and CDR2 SNEGSKA (reference sequence). The CDR3 loop is CSAYTTYEQYV. DNA of the CDR3: TGCAGTGCTTACACGACCTACGAGCAGTACGTC.

This clonotype was observed a handful of times. The chain combines TRBV6-2 or TRBV6-3 with TRBJ1-5, with D perhaps matching TRBD1 (5 bases). Germline CDR1 MNHEY, CDR2 SVGEGT. This CDR3 comprises 17 residues. Trimming shortened V by 5 bases and J by 3 bases, and 20 bases separated the two germline ends. CDR3 sequence reads: CASSRLGEIPNNQPQHF. CDR3 coding DNA: TGTGCCAGCAGTCGGCTGGGGGAGATACCAAACAATCAGCCCCAGCATTTT.

The sample holds a few counts of this clonotype. This rearrangement joins TRBV12-3 or TRBV12-4 to TRBJ1-5, with D maybe TRBD1 (5 bases). V lost 7 bases, J lost 0 bases, and 13 bases lay in between. The CDR3 has 15 amino acids. The DNA of the CDR3 is TGTGCCAGCAAGCCAGGGACTATTAGCAATCAGCCCCAGCATTTT. Residues: CASKPGTISNQPQHF.

This clonotype was recorded a few times. V usage is TRBV12-3 or TRBV12-4 and J usage is TRBJ1-6; no reliable D call. The CDR3 length is 13 residues. The germline V and J ends were trimmed by 7 bases and 8 bases, with 12 bases remaining between them. The CDR3 spells CASTGNWDSPLHF. The CDR3 region has the DNA TGTGCCAGCACCGGAAACTGGGATTCACCCCTCCACTTT.

This clonotype was seen at least ten times. The rearrangement joins TRBV11-2 to TRBJ2-4; D gene ambiguous. This CDR3 has 15 residues. Germline V CDR1 and CDR2: SGHAT, FQNNGV. V dropped 3 bases and J dropped 0 bases, with 9 bases sitting between them. CDR3 sequence (DNA): TGTGCCAGCAGCTTTGGGCAGCTAGCCAAAAACATTCAGTACTTC. It specifies CASSFGQLAKNIQYF. Complete variable domain (other parts from reference TRBV11-2 and TRBJ2-4): EAGVAQSPRYKIIEKRQSVAFWCNPISGHATLYWYQQILGQGPKLLIQFQNNGVVDDSQLPKDRFSAERLKGVDSTLKIQPAKLEDSAVYLCASSFGQLAKNIQYFGAGTRLSVL.

This clonotype was counted between two and nine times. CDR3 loop: CATSDSTEYQETQYF. In nucleotides, the CDR3 is TGTGCCACCAGTGATTCGACAGAGTACCAAGAGACCCAGTACTTC. The chain joins TRBV24-1 to TRBJ2-5, with D tentatively TRBD1 (5 bases). V lost 2 bases to trimming and J lost 0 bases, with 9 bases between them. CDR3 size: 15 residues. CDR1 KGHDR and CDR2 SFDVKD come from the germline V gene.

The chain couples TRBV4-1 to TRBJ1-4; 8 bases align to TRBD1. In germline, CDR1 is MGHRA, CDR2 YSYEKL. CDR3 size: 12 residues. V lost 1 base to trimming and J lost 15 bases; unmatched junction nucleotides: 4. CDR3 sequence: CASSQVRDRLFF. CDR3 nucleotide sequence: TGCGCCAGCAGCCAAGTCCGGGACAGGTTGTTTTTT.

The CDR3 DNA reads TGTGCCAGCAGCGCTGGGACCATACAAGAGACCCAGTACTTC. Translating gives CASSAGTIQETQYF. This chain joins TRBV6-5 and TRBJ2-5; TRBD1 or TRBD2 may be the D gene (5 bases each). The CDR3 sequence is 14 residues long. The germline CDR1 and CDR2 sequences are MNHEY and SVGAGI. V lost 6 bases, J lost 2 bases, and 13 bases lay in between.

This clonotype was observed at least ten times. The chain recombines TRBV2 with TRBJ1-3, with D hard to call. This CDR3 has 13 amino acids. V was pared by 5 bases and J by 1 base, with 6 bases between. Germline CDR1 SNHLY, CDR2 FYNNEI. The CDR3 spells CASSYWSGNTIYF. The CDR3 bases are TGTGCCAGCAGTTATTGGTCTGGAAACACCATATATTTT.

The CDR3 spells CAWSVILQETQYF. In DNA, the CDR3 is TGTGCCTGGAGTGTAATTCTCCAAGAGACCCAGTACTTC. The chain couples TRBV30 to TRBJ2-5; D gene unclear. Trimming shortened V by 0 bases and J by 1 base, and 6 bases separated the two germline ends. The CDR3 loop spans 13 amino acids. Germline assignment: CDR1 GTSNPN and CDR2 SVGIG (reference sequence).

The rearrangement uses TRBV7-9 and TRBJ2-7; TRBD1 matches 8 bases. Germline trimming cut 2 bases from V and 0 bases from J; bases unmatched to any gene: 0. CDR1 is SEHNR and CDR2 is FQNEAQ in the germline V gene (reference sequence). CDR3 length equals 14 residues. CDR3 DNA sequence: TGTGCCAGCAGCTTACAGGGGGCCTCCTACGAGCAGTACTTC. This gives the protein CASSLQGASYEQYF.

This clonotype was counted ten times or more. This chain joins TRBV12-3 or TRBV12-4 and TRBJ1-2; D gene uncertain. The CDR3 sequence is 12 residues long. V gave up 2 bases and J gave up 4 bases, with 5 bases separating them. The CDR3 loop is CASSLRGYGYTF. CDR3 sequence (DNA): TGTGCCAGCAGTTTACGGGGCTATGGCTACACCTTC.

This clonotype has just a few counts. The chain couples TRBV12-3 or TRBV12-4 to TRBJ2-5; 8 bases fit TRBD1. The CDR3 extends over 15 amino acids. V was pared by 2 bases and J by 5 bases, with 7 bases of the junction left unmatched. The CDR3 here is CASSLPGQVRETQYF. CDR3 DNA: TGTGCCAGCAGTTTACCGGGACAGGTCCGGGAGACCCAGTACTTC.

This clonotype has a handful of counts. The V call is TRBV20-1, the J call TRBJ2-3, with D possibly being TRBD1 or TRBD2 (5 bases each). The CDR3 loop spans 15 amino acids. V lost 2 bases and J 2 bases, leaving 14 bases between the germline ends. The germline gives CDR1 DFQATT, CDR2 SNEGSKA (reference sequence). DNA for the CDR3: TGCAGTGCTAGATTACTTGGGGACCTCACAGATACGCAGTATTTT. Protein product: CSARLLGDLTDTQYF.

There are a few counts of this clonotype. The chain combines TRBV5-6 with TRBJ1-2; D is unresolved. V lost 2 bases and J 5 bases, leaving 13 bases between the germline ends. This CDR3 has 14 residues. Germline V gene data show CDR1 as SGHDT and CDR2 as YYEEEE. Here the CDR3 reads CASSLGGQEYGYTF. DNA for the CDR3: TGTGCCAGCAGCTTAGGTGGGCAGGAGTATGGCTACACCTTC.

The gene calls are TRBV5-1 and TRBJ2-1; D may be TRBD2 (6 bases). The CDR3 runs to 14 residues. In germline, CDR1 is SGHRS, CDR2 YFSETQ. V lost 6 bases and J 3 bases, leaving 13 bases between the germline ends. CDR3 amino acids: CASTPDYFYNEQFF. In DNA form, the CDR3 reads TGCGCCAGCACCCCGGACTACTTCTACAATGAGCAGTTCTTC.

This clonotype appeared many times. V usage is TRBV5-1 and J usage is TRBJ2-7; 7 nucleotides line up with TRBD2. Germline V gives CDR1 SGHRS, CDR2 YFSETQ. The CDR3 is 13 amino acids. Trimming at V came to 0 bases and at J to 6 bases, leaving 3 bases not matched to a gene. The CDR3 DNA is TGCGCCAGCAGCTTGGGACTAGCCGTCGAGCAGTACTTC. The encoded protein is CASSLGLAVEQYF.